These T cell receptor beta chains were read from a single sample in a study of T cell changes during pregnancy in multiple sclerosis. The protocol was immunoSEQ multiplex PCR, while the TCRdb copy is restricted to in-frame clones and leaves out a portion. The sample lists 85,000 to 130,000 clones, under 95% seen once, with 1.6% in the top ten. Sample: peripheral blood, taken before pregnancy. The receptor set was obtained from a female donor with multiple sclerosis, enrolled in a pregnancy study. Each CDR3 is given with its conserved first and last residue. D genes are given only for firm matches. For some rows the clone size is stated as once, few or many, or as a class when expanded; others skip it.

CDR3 protein: CASSQEQAGGNNEQFF; CDR3 DNA: TGTGCCAGCAGCCAAGAACAAGCGGGAGGGAACAATGAGCAGTTCTTC; V gene: TRBV14; J gene: TRBJ2-1; D gene: TRBD2; clone size: NA
CDR3 protein: CASSFAGGADGYTF; CDR3 DNA: TGTGCCAGCAGCTTCGCTGGGGGCGCCGATGGCTACACCTTC; V gene: TRBV7-9; J gene: TRBJ1-2; D gene: NA; clone size: NA
CDR3 protein: CASSGAGDVYNEQFF; CDR3 DNA: TGTGCCAGCAGCGGAGCGGGGGACGTCTACAATGAGCAGTTCTTC; V gene: TRBV9; J gene: TRBJ2-1; D gene: TRBD2; clone size: once
CDR3 protein: CASSPPGTRGYNEQFF; CDR3 DNA: TGTGCCAGCTCACCACCCGGGACTAGGGGATACAATGAGCAGTTCTTC; V gene: TRBV18; J gene: TRBJ2-1; D gene: TRBD2; clone size: NA
CDR3 protein: CAWTRGSTDYGYTF; CDR3 DNA: TGTGCCTGGACCCGGGGGTCGACAGACTATGGCTACACCTTC; V gene: TRBV30; J gene: TRBJ1-2; D gene: NA; clone size: NA
CDR3 protein: CASSQDRGTDTEAFF; CDR3 DNA: TGCGCCAGCAGCCAAGACAGGGGGACAGACACTGAAGCTTTCTTT; V gene: TRBV4-3; J gene: TRBJ1-1; D gene: TRBD1; clone size: NA
CDR3 protein: CASWGGPGETQYF; CDR3 DNA: TGTGCCAGCTGGGGAGGGCCCGGTGAGACCCAGTACTTC; V gene: TRBV5-5; J gene: TRBJ2-5; D gene: TRBD2; clone size: NA
CDR3 protein: CASSEFITRGDYGYTF; CDR3 DNA: TGTGCCAGCAGTGAATTTATCACCAGGGGTGACTATGGCTACACCTTC; V gene: TRBV6-1; J gene: TRBJ1-2; D gene: NA; clone size: NA
CDR3 protein: CASSVQGNKDTQYF; CDR3 DNA: TGTGCCAGCAGCGTACAGGGTAATAAAGATACGCAGTATTTT; V gene: TRBV11-3; J gene: TRBJ2-3; D gene: NA; clone size: NA
CDR3 protein: CASSHIRREQETQYF; CDR3 DNA: TGTGCCAGCTCCCATATACGGAGGGAACAAGAGACCCAGTACTTC; V gene: TRBV7-8; J gene: TRBJ2-5; D gene: NA; clone size: NA
CDR3 protein: CASSVGGNMNTEAFF; CDR3 DNA: TGTGCCAGTAGTGTGGGGGGGAACATGAACACTGAAGCTTTCTTT; V gene: TRBV19; J gene: TRBJ1-1; D gene: NA; clone size: NA
CDR3 protein: CASSTTSGGGGANVLTF; CDR3 DNA: TGTGCCAGTAGTACTACTAGCGGGGGTGGGGGGGCCAACGTCCTGACTTTC; V gene: TRBV19; J gene: TRBJ2-6; D gene: TRBD2; clone size: NA
CDR3 protein: CASSFVGEETQYF; CDR3 DNA: TGCGCCAGCAGCTTCGTCGGGGAAGAGACCCAGTACTTC; V gene: TRBV5-1; J gene: TRBJ2-5; D gene: NA; clone size: NA
CDR3 protein: CASSFYLAETYEQYF; CDR3 DNA: TGTGCCAGCAGCTTTTATCTAGCGGAAACCTACGAGCAGTACTTC; V gene: TRBV5-6; J gene: TRBJ2-7; D gene: TRBD2; clone size: NA
CDR3 protein: CASSFSGQSLNEQFF; CDR3 DNA: TGTGCCAGCAGCTTTTCGGGACAGTCCCTAAATGAGCAGTTCTTC; V gene: TRBV7-3; J gene: TRBJ2-1; D gene: TRBD1; clone size: once
CDR3 protein: CASSRTGDYEQYF; CDR3 DNA: TGTGCCAGCTCCAGGACAGGGGACTACGAGCAGTACTTC; V gene: TRBV9; J gene: TRBJ2-7; D gene: TRBD1; clone size: NA
CDR3 protein: CASSLPNTEAFF; CDR3 DNA: TGTGCCAGCAGCTTACCAAACACTGAAGCTTTCTTT; V gene: TRBV11-3; J gene: TRBJ1-1; D gene: NA; clone size: NA
CDR3 protein: CASSARGYNSPLHF; CDR3 DNA: TGTGCCAGTTCGGCCAGGGGCTATAATTCACCCCTCCACTTT; V gene: TRBV28; J gene: TRBJ1-6; D gene: NA; clone size: NA
CDR3 protein: CASSPRTDTGELFF; CDR3 DNA: TGTGCCAGCAGCCCAAGAACAGACACCGGGGAGCTGTTTTTT; V gene: TRBV9; J gene: TRBJ2-2; D gene: NA; clone size: NA
CDR3 protein: CASSLYRGGNEKLFF; CDR3 DNA: TGTGCCAGCAGTTTATACCGGGGAGGGAATGAAAAACTGTTTTTT; V gene: TRBV28; J gene: TRBJ1-4; D gene: NA; clone size: NA
CDR3 protein: CASSPADRVRGGYTF; CDR3 DNA: TGCGCCAGCAGCCCCGCCGACAGGGTCCGGGGAGGCTACACCTTC; V gene: TRBV4-1; J gene: TRBJ1-2; D gene: TRBD1; clone size: NA
CDR3 protein: CSVDAGELFF; CDR3 DNA: TGCAGCGTTGACGCCGGGGAGCTGTTTTTT; V gene: TRBV29-1; J gene: TRBJ2-2; D gene: NA; clone size: NA
CDR3 protein: CASSQDRFRELGEKLFF; CDR3 DNA: TGCGCCAGCAGCCAAGATCGGTTCCGGGAATTGGGCGAAAAACTGTTTTTT; V gene: TRBV4-3; J gene: TRBJ1-4; D gene: NA; clone size: NA
CDR3 protein: CASSSLRASSYEQYF; CDR3 DNA: TGTGCCAGCAGTTCCTTGAGGGCCAGCTCCTACGAGCAGTACTTC; V gene: TRBV28; J gene: TRBJ2-7; D gene: NA; clone size: NA
CDR3 protein: CSGTRTSGIGGQETQYF; CDR3 DNA: TGCAGCGGGACCCGGACTAGCGGAATCGGGGGTCAAGAGACCCAGTACTTC; V gene: TRBV29-1; J gene: TRBJ2-5; D gene: TRBD2; clone size: NA
CDR3 protein: CASSLTGRDTQYF; CDR3 DNA: TGTGCCAGCAGCTTGACAGGGAGAGATACGCAGTATTTT; V gene: TRBV5-5; J gene: TRBJ2-3; D gene: NA; clone size: few
CDR3 protein: CASSPTTDTQYF; CDR3 DNA: TGTGCCAGCAGCCCTACCACAGATACGCAGTATTTT; V gene: TRBV11-3; J gene: TRBJ2-3; D gene: NA; clone size: NA
CDR3 protein: CASKGEAVSGANVLTF; CDR3 DNA: TGTGCCAGCAAGGGAGAGGCCGTCTCTGGGGCCAACGTCCTGACTTTC; V gene: TRBV2; J gene: TRBJ2-6; D gene: NA; clone size: NA
CDR3 protein: CASSLNGYQPGQGQTQYF; CDR3 DNA: TGTGCCAGCAGCTTAAACGGTTACCAACCGGGACAGGGCCAGACCCAGTACTTC; V gene: TRBV7-2; J gene: TRBJ2-5; D gene: TRBD1; clone size: once
CDR3 protein: CASSLAAGPEGYTF; CDR3 DNA: TGCGCCAGCAGCTTGGCCGCGGGGCCGGAGGGCTACACCTTC; V gene: TRBV5-1; J gene: TRBJ1-2; D gene: NA; clone size: NA
CDR3 protein: CASEGGAGTDTQYF; CDR3 DNA: TGTGCCAGCGAAGGGGGGGCGGGCACAGATACGCAGTATTTT; V gene: TRBV28; J gene: TRBJ2-3; D gene: NA; clone size: NA
CDR3 protein: CASSFRDRQIEQYF; CDR3 DNA: TGCGCCAGCAGCTTCCGGGACAGGCAAATTGAGCAGTACTTC; V gene: TRBV5-1; J gene: TRBJ2-7; D gene: TRBD1; clone size: NA
CDR3 protein: CASSEDGTGVYEQYF; CDR3 DNA: TGTGCCAGCAGTGAAGACGGGACAGGGGTCTACGAGCAGTACTTC; V gene: TRBV6-1; J gene: TRBJ2-7; D gene: TRBD1; clone size: few
CDR3 protein: CASSAHSGHTNTGELFF; CDR3 DNA: TGTGCCAGCAGCGCCCACTCAGGACACACGAACACCGGGGAGCTGTTTTTT; V gene: TRBV7-2; J gene: TRBJ2-2; D gene: NA; clone size: NA
CDR3 protein: CASSLSGGAGETQYF; CDR3 DNA: TGTGCCAGCAGCTTAAGCGGGGGGGCCGGAGAGACCCAGTACTTC; V gene: TRBV5-5; J gene: TRBJ2-5; D gene: TRBD2; clone size: NA
CDR3 protein: CASSQGQFYEQYF; CDR3 DNA: TGTGCCAGCAGCCAGGGACAGTTCTACGAGCAGTACTTC; V gene: TRBV7-9; J gene: TRBJ2-7; D gene: TRBD1; clone size: NA
CDR3 protein: CASSIGDTISGANVLTF; CDR3 DNA: TGTGCCAGTAGTATAGGGGACACAATCTCTGGGGCCAACGTCCTGACTTTC; V gene: TRBV19; J gene: TRBJ2-6; D gene: NA; clone size: NA
CDR3 protein: CSVSFGGQGNQPQHF; CDR3 DNA: TGCAGCGTATCTTTTGGGGGACAGGGTAATCAGCCCCAGCATTTT; V gene: TRBV29-1; J gene: TRBJ1-5; D gene: TRBD1; clone size: NA
CDR3 protein: CASSFRIGAGALNEQFF; CDR3 DNA: TGTGCCAGCAGCTTCCGGATAGGGGCGGGGGCTCTAAATGAGCAGTTCTTC; V gene: TRBV7-2; J gene: TRBJ2-1; D gene: NA; clone size: NA
CDR3 protein: CASSSGPGKGGYTF; CDR3 DNA: TGTGCCAGCAGCTCCGGTCCAGGGAAGGGTGGCTACACCTTC; V gene: TRBV7-2; J gene: TRBJ1-2; D gene: NA; clone size: NA